Listed below are T cell receptor beta chains from one sample, sequenced in a study of cytomegalovirus exposure and HLA in healthy donors. Only in-frame clones appear in the TCRdb table, and some are missing; sequencing was by immunoSEQ multiplex PCR. The repertoire holds more than 95,000 clones, with about 90% as singletons. Input material: PBMCs. Receptor source: a woman between 18 and 29 years old in good health and CMV-seronegative. Both conserved end residues are trimmed from each CDR3. Fields, in order: J gene, V gene, CDR3 protein.

>TRBJ2-1|TRBV5-1
ASSGGQGNNEQF
>TRBJ2-7|TRBV27
ASSQDRGYEQY
>TRBJ1-1|TRBV29-1
SFSGQVNTEAF
>TRBJ2-1|TRBV11-3
ASSLVGGEEQF
>TRBJ2-7|TRBV6-5
ASRTAGQGYEQY
>TRBJ2-1|TRBV5-1
ASSFSSGSFVNEQF
>TRBJ2-1|TRBV6-6
ASRSGTGGNEQF
>TRBJ1-4|TRBV9
ASSVGTVNEKLF
>TRBJ1-6|TRBV6-6
ASSYSGTETSPLH
>TRBJ2-3|TRBV7-3
ASSPRGQPGTRTDTQY
>TRBJ2-5|TRBV2
ASNLNRGLGETQY
>TRBJ2-3|TRBV28
ATGLAGGPYTDTQY
>TRBJ2-7|TRBV7-3
ASSSHRDSEQY
>TRBJ2-1|TRBV6-5
ASSYEGSSYNEQF
>TRBJ1-4|TRBV14
ASRTDRAHNEKLF
>TRBJ2-5|TRBV27
ASSITGYQETQY
>TRBJ1-1|TRBV9
ASSVGVSRGLMGTEAF
>TRBJ2-1|TRBV13
ASSLGGGYNEQF
>TRBJ2-2|TRBV5-6
ASSLTSGAGELF
>TRBJ2-3|TRBV9
ASSSLTGSKQY
>TRBJ2-1|TRBV28
ASGSGSIQF
>TRBJ1-3|TRBV7-7
ASSLGPGGTIY
>TRBJ2-1|TRBV5-1
ASSPSGLREFPF
>TRBJ2-7|TRBV11-3
ASSPGTASGRSEQY
>TRBJ2-1|TRBV12-5
ASGPPHLTGSRNEQF
>TRBJ2-1|TRBV6-5
ASSRTGTGENEQF
>TRBJ1-5|TRBV14
ASSQGQGAGQPQH
>TRBJ2-1|TRBV6-5
ASSSWRENYNEQF
>TRBJ1-5|TRBV13
ASSAGRYNQPQH
>TRBJ1-3|TRBV18
ASSSRTGSSGNTIY
>TRBJ2-7|TRBV21-1
ASSKRQGGYEQY
>TRBJ2-1|TRBV11-3
ASSIIVIDEQF
>TRBJ1-1|TRBV10-1
ASKAKVGALNTEAF
>TRBJ1-5|TRBV19
ASSIVSVRKYSNQPQH
>TRBJ2-7|TRBV25-1
ASSESGHEQY
>TRBJ1-1|TRBV29-1
SVAPGTEAF
>TRBJ2-5|TRBV4-2
ASSQELAGGPSETQY
>TRBJ1-5|TRBV27
ASRRGSQPQH
>TRBJ2-1|TRBV10-1
ASSGQFNEQF
>TRBJ2-5|TRBV5-6
ASSLAGGRETQY
>TRBJ1-2|TRBV27
ASSRAGTGEHYGYT
>TRBJ1-2|TRBV30
AWTPALVSGGFSYGYT
>TRBJ2-7|TRBV7-6
ASSLTSGAYEQY
>TRBJ2-1|TRBV5-4
ASSLYPSGLPYNEQF
>TRBJ2-1|TRBV7-8
ASSLFTGITYNEQF
>TRBJ1-4|TRBV9
ASSVGPGSDEKLF
>TRBJ2-1|TRBV18
ASSPPGLSSGALNEQF
>TRBJ2-5|TRBV7-2
ASSLVDRALGTQY
>TRBJ1-1|TRBV18
ASSPARDRSEAF